The rows below give T cell receptor beta chains drawn from one sample of a study of cytomegalovirus exposure and HLA in healthy donors. Clones were sequenced by immunoSEQ multiplex PCR, and TCRdb holds only the in-frame ones, with some missing. The sample shows around 160,000 clones, roughly 80% of them seen only once. Sequencing input: PBMCs. The origin of the receptors is a man over 45 in good health and CMV-seropositive. CDR3s include the opening cysteine and the closing phenylalanine or tryptophan. The D gene is left open where the match is weak.

>TRBV28|TRBD2|TRBJ2-3
CASSFLGTSGDTQYF
TGTGCCAGCAGTTTTCTAGGGACTAGTGGGGATACGCAGTATTTT
>TRBV5-4|TRBD1|TRBJ1-3
CASSYRQGAGNTIYF
TGTGCCAGCAGCTACCGACAGGGGGCTGGAAACACCATATATTTT
>TRBV4-3|.|TRBJ1-1
CASSQEAGEWTGWNTEAFF
TGCGCCAGCAGCCAAGAGGCAGGGGAGTGGACTGGGTGGAACACTGAAGCTTTCTTT
>TRBV5-4|TRBD1|TRBJ2-2
CASSFGRQGAGTGELFF
TGTGCCAGCAGCTTTGGCCGACAGGGGGCAGGGACCGGGGAGCTGTTTTTT
>TRBV6-6|.|TRBJ2-1
CASSTRLRAGHNEQFF
TGTGCCAGCAGCACCCGACTAAGAGCGGGTCACAATGAGCAGTTCTTC
>TRBV19|.|TRBJ2-1
CASSITGGGGNEQFF
TGTGCCAGTAGTATTACCGGGGGTGGTGGCAATGAGCAGTTCTTC
>TRBV29-1|TRBD1|TRBJ2-5
CSVAGTGGAETQYF
TGCAGCGTTGCGGGGACAGGGGGCGCGGAGACCCAGTACTTC
>TRBV10-3|TRBD1|TRBJ1-5
CAIRRGQGMYPNQPQHF
TGTGCCATCAGGAGGGGACAGGGCATGTACCCCAATCAGCCCCAGCATTTT
>TRBV27|.|TRBJ2-7
CASSSVRLSYEQYF
TGTGCCAGCAGTTCGGTGCGACTATCCTACGAGCAGTACTTC
>TRBV5-8|.|TRBJ2-7
CASSLDRGGDYEQYF
TGTGCCAGCAGCTTGGACAGGGGGGGAGACTACGAGCAGTACTTC
>TRBV4-2|.|TRBJ2-7
CASSQDGAGRAYF
TGTGCCAGCAGCCAAGATGGCGCCGGGCGGGCGTACTTC
>TRBV28|TRBD1|TRBJ1-3
CASSLVGQTSGNTIYF
TGTGCCAGCAGTTTAGTGGGACAGACCTCTGGAAACACCATATATTTT
>TRBV4-3|.|TRBJ2-7
CASSQDQSQGGDEQYF
TGCGCCAGCAGCCAAGATCAGTCACAGGGGGGGGACGAGCAGTACTTC
>TRBV7-9|TRBD2|TRBJ2-5
CASRGGGARETQYF
TGTGCCAGCAGGGGCGGGGGGGCCCGGGAGACCCAGTACTTC
>TRBV5-4|.|TRBJ2-7
CASSFGAGAYEQYF
TGTGCCAGCAGCTTTGGGGCCGGAGCCTACGAGCAGTACTTC
>TRBV7-2|TRBD1|TRBJ2-7
CASSKTGGFSYEQYF
TGTGCCAGCAGCAAGACAGGGGGATTCTCCTACGAGCAGTACTTC
>TRBV7-3|.|TRBJ2-1
CASSFRRDDNEQFF
TGTGCCAGCAGCTTCCGGCGGGACGACAATGAGCAGTTCTTC
>TRBV4-1|.|TRBJ1-5
CASSQQGSGQPQHF
TGCGCCAGCAGCCAGCAGGGGTCAGGCCAGCCCCAGCATTTT
>TRBV13|.|TRBJ2-1
CASSPRLDYNEQFF
TGTGCCAGCAGCCCGAGACTAGATTACAATGAGCAGTTCTTC